These 2 T cell receptor beta chains share one sample of origin, sequenced in a study of cytomegalovirus exposure and HLA in healthy donors. The table came from immunoSEQ multiplex PCR; TCRdb's copy has only in-frame clones and leaves some out. The sample comprises 130,000 to 150,000 clones, 85% to 90% of which are singletons, and about 7.9% rests with the top ten. Sequencing was performed on PBMCs. The receptors stem from a woman between 18 and 29 years old in good health and CMV-seropositive.

The chain links TRBV6-4 to TRBJ1-2; D ambiguous. Trimming took 6 bases from V and 4 from J, leaving 15 bases between them. The CDR3 totals 14 residues. Germline CDR1 and CDR2: MRHNA and SNTAGT. CDR3 coding DNA: TGTGCCAGCAGCGCGGGGAGTCTCCCCTATGGCTACACCTTC. Its protein product is CASSAGSLPYGYTF.

Concerning this clone itself: A read error may produce the germline difference seen at one junction end. The V gene is TRBV29-1, the J gene TRBJ1-2; D is undetermined. Germline V gives CDR1 SQVTM, CDR2 ANQGSEA. CDR3 size: 9 residues. CDR3 sequence (DNA): TGCAGCGTTGAAGACGATGGCCTCTTC. Translated, it gives CSVEDDGLF.